The 6 T cell receptor beta chains listed next were all sequenced from one sample in a study of cytomegalovirus exposure and HLA in healthy donors. A multiplex PCR was run with 60 Vbeta primers and 13 Jbeta primers. Some clones are missing from TCRdb's copy, which holds only in-frame ones; the method was immunoSEQ multiplex PCR. The sample yields roughly 160,000 clones, over 80% seen once. Sample: PBMCs. Receptors were obtained from a male donor in good health and CMV-seronegative.

The chain recombines TRBV5-4 with TRBJ2-1, with D tentatively TRBD2 (6 bases). Germline V gene sequence: CDR1 SGHNT, CDR2 YYREEE (reference sequence). The CDR3 loop spans 15 amino acids. The V and J ends lost 7 bases and 1 base respectively, with 15 bases between them. The CDR3 sequence: CASRPGVGSYNEQFF. The CDR3 DNA sequence: TGTGCCAGCCGTCCGGGGGTCGGGTCCTACAATGAGCAGTTCTTC.

The rearrangement links TRBV4-3 to TRBJ1-6; D possibly corresponds to TRBD1 (5 bases). Germline V CDR1 and CDR2: LGHNA, YSLEER. CDR3 length: 17 residues. Trimming took 2 bases from V and 4 from J, leaving 15 bases between them. The CDR3 loop reads CASSQSLAGRYNSPLHF. CDR3 coding DNA: TGCGCCAGCAGCCAATCGCTCGCGGGACGGTATAATTCACCCCTCCACTTT.

The V gene is TRBV5-6, the J gene TRBJ2-1, with D perhaps TRBD1 (6 bases). CDR3 length: 15 residues. With 3 bases removed from V and 13 bases from J, the gap between germline ends came to 23 bases. The germline V gene has CDR1 SGHDT and CDR2 YYEEEE. In DNA form, the CDR3 reads TGTGCCAGCAGCTCGACAGGACTTCATCTCATGGATCAGTTCTTC. It encodes CASSSTGLHLMDQFF.

The chain recombines TRBV5-4 with TRBJ1-2; 10 bases are shared with TRBD1. CDR1 is SGHNT and CDR2 is YYREEE in the germline V gene (reference sequence). CDR3 length equals 14 residues. Losses at the gene ends were 3 bases for V and 5 bases for J; bases not matched to a gene: 4. CDR3 sequence reads: CASSSRTGGYGYTF. In nucleotides, the CDR3 is TGTGCCAGCAGCTCCAGGACAGGGGGATATGGCTACACCTTC. Combining the CDR3 with reference TRBV5-4 and TRBJ1-2 gives the whole variable domain ETGVTQSPTHLIKTRGQQVTLRCSSQSGHNTVSWYQQALGQGPQFIFQYYREEENGRGNFPPRFSGLQFPNYSSELNVNALELDDSALYLCASSSRTGGYGYTFGSGTRLTVV.

The chain has TRBV5-1 and TRBJ1-6, with no clear D. Deletions cut 7 bases from V and 9 bases from J, with 17 bases between. This CDR3 has 14 amino acids. CDR1 is SGHRS and CDR2 is YFSETQ in the germline V gene. CDR3 amino acids: CASRPDWGGSPLHF. CDR3 nucleotide sequence: TGCGCCAGCCGACCCGACTGGGGAGGTTCACCCCTCCACTTT.

The chain combines TRBV5-8 with TRBJ1-1; unclear D gene. Germline values: CDR1 SGHTS, CDR2 YDEGEE. V was pared by 4 bases and J by 1 base, with 14 bases between. This CDR3 contains 15 residues. The CDR3 loop reads CASSPYILWNTEAFF. The CDR3 coding sequence is TGTGCCAGCAGCCCCTATATACTGTGGAACACTGAAGCTTTCTTT.